The source of this TCR beta chain is a study of PD-1 blockade in classical Hodgkin lymphoma. Study information: Nivolumab dosing for patients was 3 mg/kg, administered intravenously every 2 weeks. Study results and limitations: There remain no defined causes for the repertoire differences, which possibly reflect disease activity or prior therapy. Complete responders' diversity at baseline resembled that of newly diagnosed patients.

Comment on this clone: Its antigen is unidentified.

This sample's time point: cycle 4 day 1 (C4D1), after 6 weeks of nivolumab. Every patient relapsed after autologous stem cell transplantation, and brentuximab vedotin exposure varied. The patients, who had relapsed/refractory classical Hodgkin lymphoma, achieved best responses of complete response, partial response or progressive disease. Sequenced by immunoSEQ multiplex PCR; TCRdb stores in-frame clones only, minus some. The repertoire holds about 96,000 clones, 85% to 95% seen once, with under 2% in the top ten. The CDR3 spans 11 residues. Per germline, CDR1 DFQATT and CDR2 SNEGSKA (reference sequence).

The material was peripheral blood mononuclear cells (PBMCs), obtained before the fourth cycle of nivolumab. The source of this sequence is a human donor with classical Hodgkin lymphoma. The chain is built from TRBV20-1 and TRBJ2-1, with 7 bases lining up with TRBD2. Written as DNA, the CDR3 is TGCAATCGCATGTGGGGGGGTGAGCAGTTCTTC. Translating it yields CNRMWGGEQFF.